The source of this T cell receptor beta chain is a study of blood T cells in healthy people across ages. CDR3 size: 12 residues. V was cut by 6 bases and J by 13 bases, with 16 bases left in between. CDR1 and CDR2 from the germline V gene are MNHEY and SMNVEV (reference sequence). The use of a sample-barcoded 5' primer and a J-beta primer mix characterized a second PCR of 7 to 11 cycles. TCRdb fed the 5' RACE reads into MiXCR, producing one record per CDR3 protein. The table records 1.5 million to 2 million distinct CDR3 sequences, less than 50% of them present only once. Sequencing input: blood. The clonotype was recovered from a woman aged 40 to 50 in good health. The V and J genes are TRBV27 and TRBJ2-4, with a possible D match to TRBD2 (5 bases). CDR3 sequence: CASRGAATKQYF. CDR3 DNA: TGTGCCAGCAGGGGAGCAGCTACTAAGCAGTACTTC.